This paragraph covers one TCR beta chain sequence. V was pared by 2 bases and J by 9 bases, with 8 bases between. Germline-derived CDR1 and CDR2 are MNHNY and SVGAGI (reference sequence). The CDR3 consists of 12 residues. The sample originates from a study of technical replicates of blood from four donors. TCRdb's copy holds only in-frame clones and misses some; the assay was immunoSEQ multiplex PCR. The repertoire holds 87,000 or so clones, with just over 90% as singletons. The sequence derives from a human donor in good health. Sample: T cells isolated from PBMCs. The chain recombines TRBV6-6 with TRBJ2-1; no clear D. As DNA, the CDR3 is TGTGCCAGCAGTTACCAGGTGGTTGAGCAGTTCTTC. Amino acid sequence: CASSYQVVEQFF.